This TCR beta chain came from a study of blood T cell repertoires in COVID-19. Turning to the study itself: T cells, B-cell-depleted T cells, or PBMCs supplied cDNA or gDNA.

Original methodology: Reference gene primer amplification gave estimated nucleated cell counts. Method: immunoSEQ multiplex PCR; TCRdb's copy keeps in-frame clones and lacks some. The V and J calls and clone size are taken from that table; D and trimming were inferred from the DNA. The sample shows about 240,000 clones, roughly 79% of them seen only once. Seattle's cohort entered during active infection and was followed longitudinally. V lost 5 bases and J lost 6, with 14 bases in between. The CDR3 loop spans 15 amino acids. Germline V CDR1 and CDR2: SGHAT, FQNNGV. The TCR was taken from a woman aged 80 or over with COVID-19, enrolled during active disease. The V and J genes are TRBV11-2 and TRBJ1-6; unclear D gene. The material sequenced was peripheral blood. The CDR3 bases are TGTGCCAGCAGCGGCTTTTGGACTCCTAATTCACCCCTCCACTTT. Amino acids: CASSGFWTPNSPLHF.